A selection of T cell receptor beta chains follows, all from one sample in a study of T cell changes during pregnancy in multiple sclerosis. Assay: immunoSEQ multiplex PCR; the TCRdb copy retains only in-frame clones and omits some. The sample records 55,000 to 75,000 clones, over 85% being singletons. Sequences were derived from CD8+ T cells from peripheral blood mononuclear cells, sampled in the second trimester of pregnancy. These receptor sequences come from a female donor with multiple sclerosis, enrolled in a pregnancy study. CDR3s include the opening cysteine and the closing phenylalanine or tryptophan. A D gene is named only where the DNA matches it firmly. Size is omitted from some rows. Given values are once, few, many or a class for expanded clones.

TGTGCCAGCAGCGTAGGACAGGGGAGCACAGATACGCAGTATTTT | CASSVGQGSTDTQYF | TRBJ2-3 | TRBD1 | TRBV9 | NA
TGTGCCAGCAGCCAAAACAATCAGCCCCAGCATTTT | CASSQNNQPQHF | TRBJ1-5 | NA | TRBV7-9 | NA
TGTGCCAGCAGCGTTCGGACTAGCGAGTTCCAAGAGACCCAGTACTTC | CASSVRTSEFQETQYF | TRBJ2-5 | TRBD2 | TRBV9 | NA
TGTGCCAGCAGCCCAGGACTAGCGGGAGGCGAGCAGTACTTC | CASSPGLAGGEQYF | TRBJ2-7 | TRBD2 | TRBV7-2 | NA
TGTGCCAGCAGCTTAAGGAGGCTAGCGGGAGAAATTGTGGGCCACGAGCAGTACTTC | CASSLRRLAGEIVGHEQYF | TRBJ2-7 | TRBD2 | TRBV11-2 | NA
TGTGCCAGCAGTTTACGGTATCGGGATGAGCAGTTCTTC | CASSLRYRDEQFF | TRBJ2-1 | NA | TRBV27 | NA
TGTGCCAGCAGGACTAGCGGAGCTACCAATGAGCAGTTCTTC | CASRTSGATNEQFF | TRBJ2-1 | TRBD2 | TRBV2 | NA
TGCGCCAGCAGCCCCTCTAGCGGAAGGAACTACGAGCAGTACTTC | CASSPSSGRNYEQYF | TRBJ2-7 | TRBD2 | TRBV4-3 | NA
TGTGCCAGCAGCTTAGGGAGGGCCAGTGCTCTTGACGAGCAGTACTTC | CASSLGRASALDEQYF | TRBJ2-7 | NA | TRBV7-2 | NA
TGTGCCAGCAGGCGACAGGGTGATCATGAGCAGTTCTTC | CASRRQGDHEQFF | TRBJ2-1 | TRBD1 | TRBV5-6 | NA
TGTGCCAGCATTAGAAGATCGGGACAGGGTAATGATGAGCAGTTCTTC | CASIRRSGQGNDEQFF | TRBJ2-1 | TRBD1 | TRBV2 | NA
TGTGCCAGCAGTCTTACTAGGACCAATGAGCAGTTCTTC | CASSLTRTNEQFF | TRBJ2-1 | NA | TRBV27 | NA
TGCGCCAGCAGCCCGCCAGAGGGCTACGAGCAGTACTTC | CASSPPEGYEQYF | TRBJ2-7 | NA | TRBV10-2 | NA
TGTGCCAGTAGTATAACCGTTGGGCACTACGAGCAGTACTTC | CASSITVGHYEQYF | TRBJ2-7 | NA | TRBV19 | NA
TGTGCCAGCAGCGTGGACACCCCTTACACTGAAGCTTTCTTT | CASSVDTPYTEAFF | TRBJ1-1 | NA | TRBV28 | NA
TGTGCCAGCAGTGAGTCACAGGGGAACACTGAAGCTTTCTTT | CASSESQGNTEAFF | TRBJ1-1 | NA | TRBV27 | few
TGTGCCAGCAGCTACGGGACAGGGGCTGGCGAGCAGTACTTC | CASSYGTGAGEQYF | TRBJ2-7 | TRBD1 | TRBV5-6 | NA
TGCGCCAGCAGCCAAGGCTCCACGGGGCAAGAGACCCAGTACTTC | CASSQGSTGQETQYF | TRBJ2-5 | NA | TRBV4-1 | NA
TGTGCCAGCAGCTTAGGAGGGCTGGGCTACACCTTC | CASSLGGLGYTF | TRBJ1-2 | NA | TRBV11-2 | NA
TGTGCCAGCAGCCTCGGGAATGAGCAGTTCTTC | CASSLGNEQFF | TRBJ2-1 | NA | TRBV6-6 | NA
TGTGCCAGCAGCTTAGATATGGGGGGGCAGCCCCAGCATTTT | CASSLDMGGQPQHF | TRBJ1-5 | NA | TRBV7-9 | NA
TGTGCCAGCAGCCTTGGGACTAGCGGGAGTTCCTACGAGCAGTACTTC | CASSLGTSGSSYEQYF | TRBJ2-7 | TRBD2 | TRBV7-9 | NA
TGTGCCAGCAGTTTAGCGACAGGCGGTCACTACGAGCAGTACTTC | CASSLATGGHYEQYF | TRBJ2-7 | NA | TRBV27 | NA
TGTGCCAGCAGCGTAGGAACTAGCGGCTACGAGCAGTACTTC | CASSVGTSGYEQYF | TRBJ2-7 | TRBD2 | TRBV9 | NA
TGTGCCAGCAGCTTATTTCGACAGGGCAACACAGATACGCAGTATTTT | CASSLFRQGNTDTQYF | TRBJ2-3 | TRBD1 | TRBV7-9 | NA
TGTGCCAGCAGCTTACCGCGGCCCTACGAGCAGTACTTC | CASSLPRPYEQYF | TRBJ2-7 | NA | TRBV11-2 | NA
TGTGCCATCAGTGATTTCCTGGGGGGGGCCTACACCTTC | CAISDFLGGAYTF | TRBJ1-2 | NA | TRBV10-3 | NA
TGTGCCAGCAGCCCGGGGACAGGGTCATCCTACGAGCAGTACTTC | CASSPGTGSSYEQYF | TRBJ2-7 | TRBD1 | TRBV5-4 | NA
TGTGCCAGCAGGTCGGGACTCTCAAACACCGGGGAGCTGTTTTTT | CASRSGLSNTGELFF | TRBJ2-2 | NA | TRBV27 | NA
TGTGCCAGCAGTTACACGGGACAGGGCAACGGCTACACCTTC | CASSYTGQGNGYTF | TRBJ1-2 | TRBD1 | TRBV6-5 | NA
TGTGCCAGCCGTTTTGTTTCTCAAGAGACCCAGTACTTC | CASRFVSQETQYF | TRBJ2-5 | NA | TRBV28 | NA
TGTGCCAGTAGTAAACAGGACAGCTCCTACAATGAGCAGTTCTTC | CASSKQDSSYNEQFF | TRBJ2-1 | NA | TRBV19 | NA
TGCGCCAGCAGCCAAGATTTGAGGGCTGGCACTGAAGCTTTCTTT | CASSQDLRAGTEAFF | TRBJ1-1 | NA | TRBV4-1 | NA
TGCAGCGCCGGGGGCATGACTAGCGGGTACAATGAGCAGTTCTTC | CSAGGMTSGYNEQFF | TRBJ2-1 | TRBD2 | TRBV29-1 | NA
TGTGCCAGCAGTTTACGGGGTCTTATCGGGGAGACCCAGTACTTC | CASSLRGLIGETQYF | TRBJ2-5 | NA | TRBV27 | NA
TGTGCCACCACGGCCTATGGGACAGGCACAGATACGCAGTATTTT | CATTAYGTGTDTQYF | TRBJ2-3 | TRBD1 | TRBV19 | NA
TGTGCCAGCAGCTTTTCGGGACAAGCTACAGATACGCAGTATTTT | CASSFSGQATDTQYF | TRBJ2-3 | NA | TRBV13 | NA
TGTGCCAGCAGCTTAGGGGTGGCTAGCGGGAGTGCAGATACGCAGTATTTT | CASSLGVASGSADTQYF | TRBJ2-3 | TRBD2 | TRBV7-9 | NA
TGTGCCAGCAGTCTCTGGGGTGGCGGGAGCGGAGAGACCCAGTACTTC | CASSLWGGGSGETQYF | TRBJ2-5 | TRBD2 | TRBV2 | NA
TGTGCCTGGACCCGAGCCGGGGGGGATGGCTACACCTTC | CAWTRAGGDGYTF | TRBJ1-2 | NA | TRBV30 | NA
TGTGCCAGCAGCCACCTCGGCGGCGAGCAGTTCTTC | CASSHLGGEQFF | TRBJ2-1 | NA | TRBV7-9 | NA
TGTGCCAGTACCATAGACAGCTATGGCTACACCTTC | CASTIDSYGYTF | TRBJ1-2 | NA | TRBV19 | medium-sized
TGTGCCATCAGAATGACAGGGGAAACTAGCGGGAGCTCCTACAATGAGCAGTTCTTC | CAIRMTGETSGSSYNEQFF | TRBJ2-1 | TRBD2 | TRBV10-3 | NA
TGTGCCAGCAGCTTGGGGGACAGGGGGCATCTAGGAGGCTACACCTTC | CASSLGDRGHLGGYTF | TRBJ1-2 | TRBD1 | TRBV7-2 | NA
TGTGCCAGCAGCTTGCCCCCGGGAAGCGGCTTCTCCTACGAGCAGTACTTC | CASSLPPGSGFSYEQYF | TRBJ2-7 | NA | TRBV7-8 | NA
TGTGCCAGCACCGGGAGAGACTACGAGCAGTACTTC | CASTGRDYEQYF | TRBJ2-7 | NA | TRBV27 | NA
TGTGCCAGCAGCCCGGACAGGGGAACGAACACTGAAGCTTTCTTT | CASSPDRGTNTEAFF | TRBJ1-1 | TRBD1 | TRBV7-9 | NA
TGCGCCAGCAGCCCGACAGGGGACAATTCACCCCTCCACTTT | CASSPTGDNSPLHF | TRBJ1-6 | TRBD1 | TRBV5-1 | NA
TGTGCCAGCAGCTTAGCGTTTCGGGACAGTGAAAAACTGTTTTTT | CASSLAFRDSEKLFF | TRBJ1-4 | TRBD1 | TRBV7-9 | NA
TGTGCCAGCAGCCCCGGACAGAACACCGGGGAGCTGTTTTTT | CASSPGQNTGELFF | TRBJ2-2 | NA | TRBV5-6 | few